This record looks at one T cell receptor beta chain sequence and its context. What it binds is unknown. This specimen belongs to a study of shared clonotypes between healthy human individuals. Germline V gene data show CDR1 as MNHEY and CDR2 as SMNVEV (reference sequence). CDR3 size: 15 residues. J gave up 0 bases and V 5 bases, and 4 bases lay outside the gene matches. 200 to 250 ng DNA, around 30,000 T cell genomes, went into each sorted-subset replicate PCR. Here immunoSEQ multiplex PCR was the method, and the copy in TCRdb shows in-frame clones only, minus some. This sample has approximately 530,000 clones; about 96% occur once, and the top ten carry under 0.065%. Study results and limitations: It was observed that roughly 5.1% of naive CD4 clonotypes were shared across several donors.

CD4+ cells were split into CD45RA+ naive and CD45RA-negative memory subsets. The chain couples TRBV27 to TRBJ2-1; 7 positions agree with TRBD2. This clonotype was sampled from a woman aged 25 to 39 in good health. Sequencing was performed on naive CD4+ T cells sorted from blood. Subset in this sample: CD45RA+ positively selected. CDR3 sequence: CASSASGSSYNEQFF. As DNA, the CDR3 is TGTGCCAGCAGTGCTAGCGGCAGCTCCTACAATGAGCAGTTCTTC.